The TCR beta chain under discussion was sequenced for a study of blood T cell repertoires in COVID-19. Study in general: Italy, Spain and the United States were the sources of the convalescent and acute COVID-19 samples.

With 1 base removed from V and 0 bases from J, the gap between germline ends came to 10 bases. The germline V gene encodes CDR1 KGHSH and CDR2 LQKENI. The CDR3 has 16 residues. Authors' analysis steps: Estimation of nucleated cell counts relied on the amplification of reference gene primers. The table came from immunoSEQ multiplex PCR; TCRdb's copy has only in-frame clones and leaves some out. D and trimming come from the DNA, and the V and J calls and clone size come from that table. The profile covers roughly 33,000 clones, with around 80% appearing a single time and roughly 7.3% taken by the ten largest.

The sequence was collected from an older woman with acute or convalescent COVID-19. J is TRBJ2-4 and V is TRBV18; no clear D gene. Sequencing used peripheral blood. CDR3 protein: CASSPQNSLAKNIQYF. Written as DNA, the CDR3 is TGTGCCAGCTCACCACAGAACAGCCTAGCCAAAAACATTCAGTACTTC.